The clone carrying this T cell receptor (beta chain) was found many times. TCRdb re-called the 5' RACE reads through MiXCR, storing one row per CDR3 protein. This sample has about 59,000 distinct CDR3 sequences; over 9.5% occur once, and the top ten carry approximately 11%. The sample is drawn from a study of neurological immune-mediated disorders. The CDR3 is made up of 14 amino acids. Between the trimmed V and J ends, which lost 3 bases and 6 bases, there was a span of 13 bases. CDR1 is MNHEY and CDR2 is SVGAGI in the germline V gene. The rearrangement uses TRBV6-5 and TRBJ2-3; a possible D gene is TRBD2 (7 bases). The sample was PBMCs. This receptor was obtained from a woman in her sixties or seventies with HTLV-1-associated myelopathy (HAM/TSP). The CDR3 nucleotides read TGTGCCAGCAGTTATCGGGGGGCTTATGATACGCAGTATTTT. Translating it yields CASSYRGAYDTQYF.